This T cell receptor (beta chain) was observed in a study of PD-1 blockade in classical Hodgkin lymphoma (dated by TCRdb to about 2020). As for the study more broadly: Nivolumab dosing was 3 mg/kg intravenously every 2 weeks, continuing until either disease progression or unacceptable toxicity. To define a peripheral blood immune signature of response to PD-1 blockade in classical Hodgkin lymphoma, the study combined TCR beta sequencing with CyTOF. Overall study outcomes, separate from this receptor: Trial patients with a complete response had baseline diversity similar to that of newly diagnosed patients, while partial responders and progressors had significantly lower diversity. By C4D1, a significant rise was seen in CD4+ TCR diversity but not in CD8+ TCR diversity (p=0.0027 vs p=0.16), and the rise was most apparent among complete responders (p=0.02). Baseline TCR diversity was reported to be lower in newly diagnosed patients than in healthy donors, and even lower in relapsed/refractory patients. Lower diversity was observed in patients in whom nivolumab was started less than 1 year after ASCT, and these patients were excluded from later analyses so that confounding by immune reconstitution would be avoided. The study was restricted to a single clinical trial cohort, and the causes of repertoire differences, possibly disease activity or prior therapy, were left undefined.

The CDR3 runs 13 amino acids, cysteine and phenylalanine included. Only CDR3 DNA is held: 39 bases, read in frame from base 1. CDR1 SGHTA and CDR2 FQGNSA were looked up in the germline V gene. Cut back by 2 bases and 7 bases, the V and J ends lie 11 bases apart. On this clone itself: Which antigen it targets is not known. Per-base qualities were not stored, and no clone one base away is much larger.

The label giving this sample's time point can be read as: cycle 4 day 1 (C4D1), after more than five weeks of nivolumab. Every trial patient had relapsed following autologous stem cell transplantation, and prior brentuximab vedotin exposure was what differed among cohorts A, B and C. The trial cohort included fewer than 60 patients with relapsed/refractory classical Hodgkin lymphoma, and each patient had a best overall response of complete response, partial response or progressive disease. Single-agent nivolumab was administered to trial patients in the multi-cohort phase II CheckMate 205 trial. An independent review committee assessed best overall response by applying the 2007 International Working Group response criteria. PBMCs from the trial were collected at three points: immediately before nivolumab initiation (C1D1), and during therapy at cycle 2 day 1 and cycle 4 day 1. Peripheral blood was collected in 8 mL Vacutainer Cell Preparation Tubes, from which PBMCs were isolated by centrifugation and then cryopreserved.

The Qiagen DNeasy kit was used to extract genomic DNA from unsorted PBMCs and from the negatively selected CD4+ and CD8+ fractions. TCR beta CDR3 regions were amplified by immunoSEQ multiplex PCR using primers annealing to V and J segments. A synthetic immune receptor repertoire was used to minimize amplification bias, and remaining bias was computationally removed after sequencing. As for how the authors treated the data: Repertoire diversity was quantified as the Shannon entropy index using custom Python scripts. Unsorted, CD4+ and CD8+ repertoires were analyzed separately, except for combined analyses in which CD4+ and CD8+ sequences were merged in silico. A clone counted as expanded when the clone's frequency after treatment rose at least 2-fold relative to C1D1, and clones undetected at baseline were given a pseudocount of 0.5. Singleton clones were defined as clones with 0 or 1 copy at C1D1, and non-singleton clones were defined as clones with 2 or more copies. By matching protein sequences in sorted samples from the same patient, clones expanded in unsorted samples were annotated as CD4+, CD8+ or unknown. Wilcoxon tests on paired samples were used to test changes in diversity from C1D1 to C4D1. The immuneACCESS repertoire file appears here via TCRdb, limited to in-frame rearrangements. These files lack a portion of the clones; in checked studies, under half of the deficit traces to unresolved V genes, and the cause of the others is not known. The V and J calls and the clone size are those of that table, but D and trimming were determined from the DNA. Within this sample are approximately 21,000 clones, with 70% to 75% of them counted one time only. The ten largest clones represent 15% to 20% of the sample.

The rearrangement combines TRBV7-2 with TRBJ2-5; the D gene cannot be named for sure. The sequence was collected from a human donor with classical Hodgkin lymphoma. This material consisted of peripheral blood mononuclear cells (PBMCs), taken before the fourth cycle of nivolumab. This receptor carries the CDR3 CASSLYQEGTQYF. The nucleotide sequence is given as TGTGCCAGCAGCTTATACCAAGAAGGGACCCAGTACTTC.